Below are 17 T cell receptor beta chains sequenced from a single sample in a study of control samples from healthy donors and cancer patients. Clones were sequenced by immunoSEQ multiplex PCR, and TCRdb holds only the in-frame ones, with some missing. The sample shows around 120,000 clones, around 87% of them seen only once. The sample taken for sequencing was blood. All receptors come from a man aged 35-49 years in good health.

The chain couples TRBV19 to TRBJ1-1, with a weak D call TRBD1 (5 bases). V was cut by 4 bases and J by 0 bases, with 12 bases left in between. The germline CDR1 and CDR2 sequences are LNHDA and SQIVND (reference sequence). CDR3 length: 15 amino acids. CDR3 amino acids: CASSTGTLMNTEAFF. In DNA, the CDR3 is TGTGCCAGTAGTACTGGGACGTTAATGAACACTGAAGCTTTCTTT.

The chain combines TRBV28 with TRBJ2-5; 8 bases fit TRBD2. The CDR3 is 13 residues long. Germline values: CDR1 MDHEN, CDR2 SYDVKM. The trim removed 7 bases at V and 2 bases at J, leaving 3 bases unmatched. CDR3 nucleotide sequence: TGTGCCAGCACTCCGGGGGGGCAAGAGACCCAGTACTTC. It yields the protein CASTPGGQETQYF.

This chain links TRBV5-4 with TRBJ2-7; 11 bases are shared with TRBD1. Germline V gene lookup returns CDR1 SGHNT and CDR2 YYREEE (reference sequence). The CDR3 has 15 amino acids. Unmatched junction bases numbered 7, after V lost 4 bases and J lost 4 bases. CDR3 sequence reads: CASSPPDRGLYEQYF. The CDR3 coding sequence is TGTGCCAGCAGCCCACCGGACAGGGGGCTTTACGAGCAGTACTTC.

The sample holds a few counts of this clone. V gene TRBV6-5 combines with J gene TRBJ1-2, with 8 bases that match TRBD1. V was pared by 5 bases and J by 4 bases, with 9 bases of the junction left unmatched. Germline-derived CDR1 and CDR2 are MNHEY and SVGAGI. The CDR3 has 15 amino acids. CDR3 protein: CASSPYGQGIYGYTF. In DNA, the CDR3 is TGTGCCAGCAGTCCCTACGGACAGGGCATCTATGGCTACACCTTC.

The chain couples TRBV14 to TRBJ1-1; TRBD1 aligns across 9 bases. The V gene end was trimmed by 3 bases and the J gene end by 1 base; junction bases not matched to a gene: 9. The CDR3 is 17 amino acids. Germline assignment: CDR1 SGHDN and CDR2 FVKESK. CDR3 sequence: CASSHLRGQGPNTEAFF. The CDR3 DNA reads TGTGCCAGCAGCCACCTCCGCGGACAGGGGCCGAACACTGAAGCTTTCTTT.

The CDR3 here is CASRINRLLPTDTQYF. The DNA for the CDR3 is TGCGCCAGCAGGATAAACAGGTTGTTGCCCACAGATACGCAGTATTTT. The V gene is TRBV10-2, the J gene TRBJ2-3, with a weak D call TRBD1 (5 bases). The CDR3 is 16 amino acids. Germline CDR1 reads WSHSY; CDR2 reads SAAADI. V dropped 6 bases and J dropped 2 bases, with 18 bases sitting between them.

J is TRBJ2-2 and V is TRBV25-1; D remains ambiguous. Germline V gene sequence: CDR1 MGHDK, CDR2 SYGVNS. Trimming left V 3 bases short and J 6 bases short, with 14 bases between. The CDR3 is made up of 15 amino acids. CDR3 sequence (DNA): TGTGCCAGCAGTGATCCGAGACGGCAGTCCGGGGAGCTGTTTTTT. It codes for CASSDPRRQSGELFF.

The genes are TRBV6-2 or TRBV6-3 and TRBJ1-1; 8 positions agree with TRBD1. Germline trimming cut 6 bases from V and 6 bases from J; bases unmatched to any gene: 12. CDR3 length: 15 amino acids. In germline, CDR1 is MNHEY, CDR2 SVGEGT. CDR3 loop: CASSINLQQGAEAFF. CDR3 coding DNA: TGTGCCAGCAGCATCAACCTTCAACAGGGGGCTGAAGCTTTCTTT.

CDR3 amino acids: CASSFGGMRNQPQHF. CDR3 in DNA: TGTGCCAGCAGCTTCGGAGGGATGCGCAATCAGCCCCAGCATTTT. The chain carries TRBV5-4 and TRBJ1-5; no clear D. CDR1 SGHNT and CDR2 YYREEE come from the germline V gene (reference sequence). The ends were cut back, 2 bases at V and 2 bases at J, with 11 bases in the middle. The CDR3 contains 15 residues.

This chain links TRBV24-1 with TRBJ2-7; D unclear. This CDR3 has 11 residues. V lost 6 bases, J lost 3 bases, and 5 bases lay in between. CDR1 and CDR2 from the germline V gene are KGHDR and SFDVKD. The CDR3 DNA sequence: TGTGCCACCAGTTTGGTCTACGAGCAGTACTTC. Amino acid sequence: CATSLVYEQYF.

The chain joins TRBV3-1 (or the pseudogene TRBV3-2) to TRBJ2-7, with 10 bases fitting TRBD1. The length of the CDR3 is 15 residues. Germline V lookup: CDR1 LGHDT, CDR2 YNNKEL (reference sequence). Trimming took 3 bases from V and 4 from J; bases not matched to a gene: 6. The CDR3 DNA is TGTGCCAGCAGCCAGAGACAGGGGGCTTCATACGAGCAGTACTTC. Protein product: CASSQRQGASYEQYF.

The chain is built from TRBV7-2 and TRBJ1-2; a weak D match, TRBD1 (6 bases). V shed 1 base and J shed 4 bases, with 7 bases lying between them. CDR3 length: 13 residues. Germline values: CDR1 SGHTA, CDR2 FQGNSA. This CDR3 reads CASSLDRAYGYTF. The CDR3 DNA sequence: TGTGCCAGCAGCTTAGACAGGGCCTATGGCTACACCTTC.

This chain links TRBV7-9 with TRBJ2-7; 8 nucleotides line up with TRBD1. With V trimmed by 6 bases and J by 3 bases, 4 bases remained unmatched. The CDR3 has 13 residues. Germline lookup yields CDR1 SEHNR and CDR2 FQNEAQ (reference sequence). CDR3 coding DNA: TGTGCCAGCAGACCCGGACAGGGCTACGAGCAGTACTTC. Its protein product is CASRPGQGYEQYF. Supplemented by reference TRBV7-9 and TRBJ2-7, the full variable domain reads DTGVSQNPRHKITKRGQNVTFRCDPISEHNRLYWYRQTLGQGPEFLTYFQNEAQLEKSRLLSDRFSAERPKGSFSTLEIQRTEQGDSAMYLCASRPGQGYEQYFGPGTRLTVT.

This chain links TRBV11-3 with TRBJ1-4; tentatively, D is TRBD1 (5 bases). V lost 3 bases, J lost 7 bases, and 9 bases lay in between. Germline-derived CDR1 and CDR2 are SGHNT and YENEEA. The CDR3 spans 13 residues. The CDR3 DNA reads TGTGCCAGCAGCTTCAGGGATGGTGAAAAACTGTTTTTT. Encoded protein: CASSFRDGEKLFF.

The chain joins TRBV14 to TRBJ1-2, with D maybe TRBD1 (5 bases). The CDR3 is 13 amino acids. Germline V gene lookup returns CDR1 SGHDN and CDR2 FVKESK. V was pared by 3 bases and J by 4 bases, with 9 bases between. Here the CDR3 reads CASSQRGGYGYTF. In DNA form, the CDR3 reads TGTGCCAGCAGCCAGAGGGGCGGCTATGGCTACACCTTC.

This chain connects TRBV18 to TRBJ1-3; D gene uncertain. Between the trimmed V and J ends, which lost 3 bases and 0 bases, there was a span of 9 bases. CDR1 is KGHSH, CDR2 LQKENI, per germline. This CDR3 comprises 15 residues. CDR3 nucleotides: TGTGCCAGCTCACCTTCAGTGTACTCTGGAAACACCATATATTTT. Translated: CASSPSVYSGNTIYF.

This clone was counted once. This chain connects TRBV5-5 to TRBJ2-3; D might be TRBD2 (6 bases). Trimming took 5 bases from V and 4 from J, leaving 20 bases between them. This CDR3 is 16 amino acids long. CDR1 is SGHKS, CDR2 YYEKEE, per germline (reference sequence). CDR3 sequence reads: CASRPTGTPGADTQYF. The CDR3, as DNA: TGTGCCAGCAGACCAACCGGGACCCCGGGGGCAGATACGCAGTATTTT.